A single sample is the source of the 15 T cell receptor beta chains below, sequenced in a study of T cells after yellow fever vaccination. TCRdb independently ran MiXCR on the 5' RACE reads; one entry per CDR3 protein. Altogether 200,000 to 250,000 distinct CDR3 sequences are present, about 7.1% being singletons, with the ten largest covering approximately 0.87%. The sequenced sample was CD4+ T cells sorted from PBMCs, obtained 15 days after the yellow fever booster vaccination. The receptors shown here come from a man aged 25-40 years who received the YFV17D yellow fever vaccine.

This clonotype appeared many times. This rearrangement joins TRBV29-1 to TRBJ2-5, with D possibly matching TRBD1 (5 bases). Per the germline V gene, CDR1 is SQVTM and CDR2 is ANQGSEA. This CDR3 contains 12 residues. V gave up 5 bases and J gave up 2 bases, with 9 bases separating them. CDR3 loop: CSVNRQQETQYF. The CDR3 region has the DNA TGCAGCGTTAACCGACAGCAAGAGACCCAGTACTTC.

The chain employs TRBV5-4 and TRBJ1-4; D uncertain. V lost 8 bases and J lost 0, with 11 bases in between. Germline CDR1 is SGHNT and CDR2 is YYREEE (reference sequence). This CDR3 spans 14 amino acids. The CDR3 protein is CASQDGATNEKLFF. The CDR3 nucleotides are TGTGCCAGTCAGGACGGTGCAACTAATGAAAAACTGTTTTTT.

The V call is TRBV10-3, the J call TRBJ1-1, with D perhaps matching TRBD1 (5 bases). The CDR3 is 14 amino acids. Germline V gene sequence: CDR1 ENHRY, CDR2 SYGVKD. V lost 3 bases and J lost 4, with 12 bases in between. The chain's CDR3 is CAISDARESTEAFF. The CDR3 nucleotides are TGTGCCATCAGTGACGCCAGGGAGAGCACTGAAGCTTTCTTT.

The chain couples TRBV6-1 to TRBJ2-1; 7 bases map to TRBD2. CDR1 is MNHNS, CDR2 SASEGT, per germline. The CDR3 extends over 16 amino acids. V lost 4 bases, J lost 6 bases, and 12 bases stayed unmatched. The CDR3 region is CASSARGSVGSNEQFF. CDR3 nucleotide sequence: TGTGCCAGCAGTGCCCGCGGGAGTGTAGGCTCCAATGAGCAGTTCTTC.

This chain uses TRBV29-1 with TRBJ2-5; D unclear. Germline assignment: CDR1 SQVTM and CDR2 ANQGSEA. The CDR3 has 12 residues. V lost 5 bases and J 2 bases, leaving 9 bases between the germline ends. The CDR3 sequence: CSVHGGQETQYF. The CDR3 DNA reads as TGCAGCGTTCATGGCGGTCAAGAGACCCAGTACTTC. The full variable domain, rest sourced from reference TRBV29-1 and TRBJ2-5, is SAVISQKPSRDICQRGTSLTIQCQVDSQVTMMFWYRQQPGQSLTLIATANQGSEATYESGFVIDKFPISRPNLTFSTLTVSNMSPEDSSIYLCSVHGGQETQYFGPGTRLLVL.

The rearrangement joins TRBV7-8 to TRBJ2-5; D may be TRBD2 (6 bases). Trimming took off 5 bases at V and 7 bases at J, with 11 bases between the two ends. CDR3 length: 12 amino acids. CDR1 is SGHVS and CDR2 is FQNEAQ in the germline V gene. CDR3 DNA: TGTGCCAGCAGCCCTGGGCGGGGGACCCAGTACTTC. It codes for CASSPGRGTQYF. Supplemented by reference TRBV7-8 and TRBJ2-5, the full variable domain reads GAGVSQSPRYKVAKRGQDVALRCDPISGHVSLFWYQQALGQGPEFLTYFQNEAQLDKSGLPSDRFFAERPEGSVSTLKIQRTQQEDSAVYLCASSPGRGTQYFGPGTRLLVL.

CDR3 residues: CSASLSSGMTEAFF. The CDR3 coding sequence is TGCAGTGCTAGTCTAAGTTCAGGGATGACTGAAGCTTTCTTT. The chain uses TRBV20-1 and TRBJ1-1; TRBD1 is a possible D gene (5 bases). In germline, CDR1 is DFQATT, CDR2 SNEGSKA (reference sequence). Trimming cost V 3 bases and J 5 bases, with 16 bases left between them. The CDR3 length is 14 residues.

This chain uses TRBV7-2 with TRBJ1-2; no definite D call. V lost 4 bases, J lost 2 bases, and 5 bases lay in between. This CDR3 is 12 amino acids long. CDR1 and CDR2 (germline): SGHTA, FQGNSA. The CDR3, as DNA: TGTGCCAGCAGCTCAGGAAACTATGGCTACACCTTC. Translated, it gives CASSSGNYGYTF.

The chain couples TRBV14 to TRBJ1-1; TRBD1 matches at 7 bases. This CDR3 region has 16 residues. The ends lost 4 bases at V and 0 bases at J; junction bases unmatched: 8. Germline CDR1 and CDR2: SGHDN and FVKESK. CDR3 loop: CASSPRQGGMNTEAFF. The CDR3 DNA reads TGTGCCAGCAGCCCGAGACAGGGAGGAATGAACACTGAAGCTTTCTTT. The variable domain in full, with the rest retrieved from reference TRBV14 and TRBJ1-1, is EAGVTQFPSHSVIEKGQTVTLRCDPISGHDNLYWYRRVMGKEIKFLLHFVKESKQDESGMPNNRFLAERTGGTYSTLKVQPAELEDSGVYFCASSPRQGGMNTEAFFGQGTRLTVV.

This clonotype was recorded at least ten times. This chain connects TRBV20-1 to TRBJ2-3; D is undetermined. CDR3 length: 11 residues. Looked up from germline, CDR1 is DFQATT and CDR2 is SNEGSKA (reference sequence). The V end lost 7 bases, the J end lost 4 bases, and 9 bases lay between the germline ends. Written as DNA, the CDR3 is TGCAGTGTTCCGTCGGCAGATACGCAGTATTTT. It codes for CSVPSADTQYF.

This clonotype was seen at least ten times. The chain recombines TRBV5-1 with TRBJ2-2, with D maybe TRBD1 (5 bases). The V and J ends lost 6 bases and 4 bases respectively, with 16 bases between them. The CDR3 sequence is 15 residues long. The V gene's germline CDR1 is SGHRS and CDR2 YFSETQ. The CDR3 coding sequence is TGCGCCAGCAAGGCGACCAATGGGGCCACCGGGGAGCTGTTTTTT. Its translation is CASKATNGATGELFF.

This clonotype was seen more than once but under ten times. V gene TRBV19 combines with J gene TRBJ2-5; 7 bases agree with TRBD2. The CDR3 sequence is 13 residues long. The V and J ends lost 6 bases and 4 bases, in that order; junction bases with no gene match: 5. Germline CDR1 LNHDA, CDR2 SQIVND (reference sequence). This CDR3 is CASSTVAGETQYF. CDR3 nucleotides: TGTGCCAGTAGCACAGTAGCGGGAGAGACCCAGTACTTC.

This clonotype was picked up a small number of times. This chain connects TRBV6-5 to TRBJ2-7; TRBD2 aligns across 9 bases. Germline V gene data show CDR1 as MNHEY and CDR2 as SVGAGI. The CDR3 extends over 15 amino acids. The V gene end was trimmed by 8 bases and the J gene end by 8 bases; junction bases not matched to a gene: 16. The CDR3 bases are TGTGCCAGCGGAACTCTTCTAGCGGGAACCCAGAAGCAGTACTTC. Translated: CASGTLLAGTQKQYF.

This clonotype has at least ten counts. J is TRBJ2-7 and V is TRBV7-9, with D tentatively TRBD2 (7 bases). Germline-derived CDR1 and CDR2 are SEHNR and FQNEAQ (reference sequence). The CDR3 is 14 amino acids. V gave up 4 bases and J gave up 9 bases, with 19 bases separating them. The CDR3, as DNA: TGTGCCAGCAGCTCCTCGGGGCGGGGGCTTGGGCAGTACTTC. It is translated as CASSSSGRGLGQYF.

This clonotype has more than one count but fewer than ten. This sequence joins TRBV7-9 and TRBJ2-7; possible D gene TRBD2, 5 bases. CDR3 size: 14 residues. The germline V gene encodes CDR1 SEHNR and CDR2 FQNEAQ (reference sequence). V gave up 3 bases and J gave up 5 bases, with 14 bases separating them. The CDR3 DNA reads TGTGCCAGCAGCTTGGTGGTCCGGGGAGACGAGCAGTACTTC. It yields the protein CASSLVVRGDEQYF.